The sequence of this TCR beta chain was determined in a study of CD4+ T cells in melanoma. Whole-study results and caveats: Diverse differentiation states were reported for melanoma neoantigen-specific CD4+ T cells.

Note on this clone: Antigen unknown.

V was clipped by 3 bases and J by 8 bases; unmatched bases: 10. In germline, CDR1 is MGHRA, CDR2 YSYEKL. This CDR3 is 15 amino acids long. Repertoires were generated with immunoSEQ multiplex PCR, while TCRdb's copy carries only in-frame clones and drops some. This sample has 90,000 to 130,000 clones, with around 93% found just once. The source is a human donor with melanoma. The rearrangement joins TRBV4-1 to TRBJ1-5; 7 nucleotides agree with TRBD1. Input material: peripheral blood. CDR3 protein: CASSHEGAGWEPQHF. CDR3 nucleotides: TGCGCCAGCAGCCATGAGGGGGCAGGGTGGGAGCCCCAGCATTTT.